Listed here is a single T cell receptor (beta chain). The data were taken from a study of cytomegalovirus exposure and HLA in healthy donors. CDR1 is WSHSY and CDR2 is SAAADI in the germline V gene. V was pared by 6 bases and J by 4 bases, with 15 bases between. This CDR3 region has 15 residues. Primers for the PCR totalled 60 Vbeta and 13 Jbeta. This table comes from immunoSEQ multiplex PCR, and its TCRdb copy is limited to in-frame clones, with some not included. The sample comprises approximately 200,000 clones, 82% of which are singletons, and 6.5% rests with the top ten. Sequencing used PBMCs. The gene calls are TRBV10-2 and TRBJ1-4; the D gene is possibly TRBD1 (6 bases). The TCR was taken from a woman aged 50 to 65 in good health and CMV-seropositive. In DNA, the CDR3 is TGCGCCAGCAGCGAACCGGGACACAGTAATGAAAAACTGTTTTTT. This translates into CASSEPGHSNEKLFF.